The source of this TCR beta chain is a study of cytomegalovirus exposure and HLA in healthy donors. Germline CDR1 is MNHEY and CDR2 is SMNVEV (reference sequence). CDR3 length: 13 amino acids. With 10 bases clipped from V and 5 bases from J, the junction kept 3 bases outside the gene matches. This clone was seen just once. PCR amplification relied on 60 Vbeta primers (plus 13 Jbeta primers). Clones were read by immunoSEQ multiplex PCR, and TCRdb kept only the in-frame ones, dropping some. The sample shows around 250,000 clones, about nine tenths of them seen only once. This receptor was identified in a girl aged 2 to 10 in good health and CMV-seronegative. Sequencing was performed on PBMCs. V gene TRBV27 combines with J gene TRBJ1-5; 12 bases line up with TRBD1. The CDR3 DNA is TGTGCCACCGGGGACAGGGGGCATCAGCCCCAGCATTTT. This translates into CATGDRGHQPQHF.